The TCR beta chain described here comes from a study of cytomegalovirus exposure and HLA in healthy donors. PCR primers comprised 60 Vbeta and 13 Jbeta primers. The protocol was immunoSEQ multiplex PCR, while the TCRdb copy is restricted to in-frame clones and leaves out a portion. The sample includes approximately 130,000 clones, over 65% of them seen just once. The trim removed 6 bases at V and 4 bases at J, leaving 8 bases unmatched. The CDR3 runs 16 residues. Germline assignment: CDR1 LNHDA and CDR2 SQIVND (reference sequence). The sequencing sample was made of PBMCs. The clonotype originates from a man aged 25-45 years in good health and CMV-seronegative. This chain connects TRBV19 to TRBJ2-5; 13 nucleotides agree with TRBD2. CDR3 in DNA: TGTGCCAGTAGATCCGGACTAGCGGGAGTTCGAGAGACCCAGTACTTC. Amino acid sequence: CASRSGLAGVRETQYF.